This TCR beta chain was profiled in a study of T cells in Graves' hyperthyroidism and ophthalmopathy. It was RNA transcripts that yielded the amplified TCR beta CDR3 regions. First-round RT-PCR of the TCR CDR3 relied on the HTBI primer set. TCRdb analysed the multiplex PCR reads with MiXCR anew, one entry per CDR3 protein. The data show approximately 400,000 distinct CDR3 sequences, around 13% seen once. Trimming cost V 6 bases and J 7 bases, with 16 bases left between them. This CDR3 is built from 15 residues. Germline V lookup: CDR1 MNHEY, CDR2 SVGEGT. This clonotype has only a few counts. The J gene is TRBJ1-6, the V gene TRBV6-2 or TRBV6-3; D possibly corresponds to TRBD1 (6 bases). The clonotype originates from a woman in her thirties with Graves' ophthalmopathy. The sample consisted of blood. The CDR3 sequence: CASRTPTGKNSPLHF. CDR3 sequence (DNA): TGTGCCAGCAGAACCCCGACAGGAAAAAATTCACCCCTCCACTTT.